This entry lists 11 T cell receptor beta chains sequenced from one sample in a study of blood T cell repertoires in COVID-19. This table comes from immunoSEQ multiplex PCR, and its TCRdb copy is limited to in-frame clones, with some not included. The repertoire holds about 120,000 clones, with approximately 82% as singletons. The sample consisted of peripheral blood. The receptors stem from a man aged 30 to 39 with acute or convalescent COVID-19.

The V and J genes are TRBV5-1 and TRBJ2-7; D may be TRBD1 (5 bases). Trimming pared 2 bases from V and 3 bases from J, leaving 9 bases between. The CDR3 loop spans 13 amino acids. Germline V gene data show CDR1 as SGHRS and CDR2 as YFSETQ. The CDR3 sequence: CASSLGESYEQYF. CDR3 coding DNA: TGCGCCAGCAGCTTAGGGGAAAGCTACGAGCAGTACTTC.

The count of this clone is one. The CDR3 coding sequence is TGTGCCTGGAGTGGGACAGGCCTTACTGGGGCCAACGTCCTGACTTTC. This sequence encodes CAWSGTGLTGANVLTF. V gene TRBV30 combines with J gene TRBJ2-6; 7 bases are a match to TRBD1. Germline CDR1 is GTSNPN and CDR2 is SVGIG (reference sequence). The CDR3 length is 16 residues. J was trimmed by 2 bases and V by 1 base; bases with no gene match: 5.

In this sample, this clone turned up once. The chain carries TRBV11-2 and TRBJ1-2; D unresolved. This CDR3 region has 14 residues. In germline, CDR1 is SGHAT, CDR2 FQNNGV. V was trimmed by 5 bases and J by 4 bases, leaving 14 bases between them. CDR3 nucleotide sequence: TGTGCCAGCAGCCCCAACCCGGTAACCTATGGCTACACCTTC. It is translated as CASSPNPVTYGYTF. Full variable domain (outside the CDR3, taken from reference TRBV11-2 and TRBJ1-2): EAGVAQSPRYKIIEKRQSVAFWCNPISGHATLYWYQQILGQGPKLLIQFQNNGVVDDSQLPKDRFSAERLKGVDSTLKIQPAKLEDSAVYLCASSPNPVTYGYTFGSGTRLTVV.

This chain connects TRBV12-5 to TRBJ1-4, with TRBD1 matching over 9 bases. The junction had 4 bases not matched to a gene; V was cut back by 5 bases and J by 0 bases. The CDR3 extends over 16 amino acids. Germline CDR1 LGHNT, CDR2 FRNRAP. CDR3 bases: TGTGCTAGTGGTAAGGGACAGGGAGCAACTAATGAAAAACTGTTTTTT. Translation gives CASGKGQGATNEKLFF.

This chain connects TRBV6-4 to TRBJ2-1; D is possibly TRBD2 (6 bases). Germline CDR1 reads MRHNA; CDR2 reads SNTAGT. This CDR3 region has 14 residues. V lost 7 bases to trimming and J lost 8 bases, with 18 bases between them. The CDR3 spells CASTPDSSVDEQFF. In DNA form, the CDR3 reads TGTGCCAGCACTCCCGATTCTAGCGTTGATGAGCAGTTCTTC.

The chain joins TRBV6-5 to TRBJ1-1, with 9 bases identical to TRBD1. This CDR3 has 15 residues. The V segment lost 0 bases and the J segment 9 bases; nucleotides outside the gene matches: 8. The germline V gene has CDR1 MNHEY and CDR2 SVGAGI. CDR3 loop: CASSYSGPGTGKAFF. The CDR3 DNA follows: TGTGCCAGCAGTTACTCCGGACCCGGGACAGGGAAAGCTTTCTTT.

The genes are TRBV7-8 and TRBJ1-5; D is ambiguous. Per germline, CDR1 SGHVS and CDR2 FQNEAQ. This CDR3 comprises 13 residues. Trimming shortened V by 4 bases and J by 9 bases, and 13 bases separated the two germline ends. The CDR3 loop reads CASSWGRRRPQHF. DNA of the CDR3: TGTGCCAGCAGCTGGGGTAGGAGGAGGCCCCAGCATTTT.

For the CDR3, the DNA is TGCAGCGTTGTGGACGGGGGACAGAGAACATATGGCTACACCTTC. It encodes CSVVDGGQRTYGYTF. The chain has TRBV29-1 and TRBJ1-2; 7 bases are shared with TRBD1. The germline V gene has CDR1 SQVTM and CDR2 ANQGSEA. The junction had 13 bases not matched to a gene; V was cut back by 4 bases and J by 5 bases. The CDR3 runs to 15 residues.

The rearrangement links TRBV29-1 to TRBJ1-2, with D maybe TRBD1 (6 bases). Germline V gene lookup returns CDR1 SQVTM and CDR2 ANQGSEA. The CDR3 consists of 14 residues. Trimming removed 3 bases at V and 1 base at J, with 12 bases between. This CDR3 is CSVDWSGVNYGYTF. The CDR3 DNA is TGCAGCGTTGATTGGTCAGGGGTTAACTATGGCTACACCTTC.

The V gene is TRBV5-4, the J gene TRBJ2-5, with 8 bases lining up with TRBD1. Per germline, CDR1 SGHNT and CDR2 YYREEE (reference sequence). This CDR3 contains 14 residues. Trimming removed 4 bases from V and 5 bases from J; junction bases left unmatched: 7. CDR3 sequence reads: CASSRTGYGETQYF. The CDR3 bases are TGTGCCAGCAGCAGGACAGGGTACGGGGAGACCCAGTACTTC.

The chain has TRBV5-6 and TRBJ2-3, with D perhaps TRBD1 (5 bases). The length of the CDR3 is 12 residues. Germline CDR1 is SGHDT and CDR2 is YYEEEE. The V end lost 1 base, the J end lost 6 bases, and 6 bases lay between the germline ends. The CDR3 coding sequence is TGTGCCAGCAGCTTGCCAGGGGATACGCAGTATTTT. Its protein is CASSLPGDTQYF.